Presented here are 30 T cell receptor beta chains from one specimen sequenced in a study of blood T cell repertoires in COVID-19. TCRdb keeps only in-frame clones here, not all; method: immunoSEQ multiplex PCR. The sample shows about 260,000 clones, just under 90% of them seen only once. Sequencing was carried out using PBMCs or T cells enriched from blood (not recorded which). These receptors were taken from a man in his fifties who had been exposed to COVID-19.

This chain joins TRBV29-1 and TRBJ1-2, with D unclear. The germline V gene has CDR1 SQVTM and CDR2 ANQGSEA. V dropped 4 bases and J dropped 1 base, with 7 bases sitting between them. The CDR3 has 12 amino acids. The CDR3 loop reads CSVGGSNYGYTF. In nucleotides, the CDR3 is TGCAGCGTTGGTGGGAGTAACTATGGCTACACCTTC.

V gene TRBV12-3 or TRBV12-4 combines with J gene TRBJ2-2; perhaps TRBD1 as D (5 bases). V dropped 3 bases and J dropped 7 bases, with 9 bases sitting between them. The CDR3 contains 13 residues. DNA for the CDR3: TGTGCCAGCAGTTTTAGTCAGGGCGGGGAGCTGTTTTTT. Protein product: CASSFSQGGELFF.

The chain has TRBV5-1 and TRBJ1-1; 7 bases line up with TRBD1. Germline-derived CDR1 and CDR2 are SGHRS and YFSETQ. The junction had 2 bases not matched to a gene; V was cut back by 2 bases and J by 1 base. The CDR3 covers 14 residues. DNA for the CDR3: TGCGCCAGCAGCTTACAGGGGTGGAACACTGAAGCTTTCTTT. Translating it yields CASSLQGWNTEAFF.

The chain recombines TRBV10-1 with TRBJ1-2; D might be TRBD1 (5 bases). The CDR3 runs 13 residues. Per the germline V gene, CDR1 is WNHNN and CDR2 is SYGVQD (reference sequence). The V and J ends lost 6 bases and 3 bases respectively, with 11 bases between them. The CDR3: CASSTQGDYGYTF. As DNA, the CDR3 is TGCGCCAGCAGCACCCAGGGCGACTATGGCTACACCTTC.

The J gene is TRBJ1-4, the V gene TRBV29-1; 7 bases match TRBD1. V shed 4 bases, J shed 6 bases, and the junction held 8 bases outside the gene matches. The CDR3 runs 14 residues. Germline V gene data show CDR1 as SQVTM and CDR2 as ANQGSEA. The CDR3 reads CSVGRTGSDEKLFF. The CDR3 nucleotides are TGCAGCGTTGGGCGGACAGGATCAGATGAAAAACTGTTTTTT.

This clone was picked up a small number of times. This chain uses TRBV23-1 with TRBJ1-4; D is unclear. TRBV23-1 is flagged as an ORF with uncertain function. The V end lost 5 bases, the J end lost 4 bases, and 14 bases lay between the germline ends. The CDR3 runs to 15 residues. The CDR3 bases are TGCGCCAGCAGTAGACTAGGAAGGTTTAATGAAAAACTGTTTTTT. This encodes CASSRLGRFNEKLFF.

The rearrangement joins TRBV19 to TRBJ1-4; no clear D. Trimming pared 5 bases from V and 4 bases from J, leaving 17 bases between. The CDR3 spans 16 residues. The germline CDR1 and CDR2 sequences are LNHDA and SQIVND (reference sequence). The CDR3 spells CASSSRSGRYNEKLFF. CDR3 DNA sequence: TGTGCCAGTAGTTCAAGATCCGGGAGGTATAATGAAAAACTGTTTTTT.

J is TRBJ2-7 and V is TRBV5-4; 8 bases agree with TRBD1. J was trimmed by 2 bases and V by 3 bases; bases with no gene match: 7. Germline CDR1 SGHNT, CDR2 YYREEE (reference sequence). This CDR3 is built from 15 residues. The CDR3 here is CASSSGGAKTYEQYF. DNA for the CDR3: TGTGCCAGCAGCTCAGGGGGCGCGAAAACCTACGAGCAGTACTTC.

The chain uses TRBV5-8 and TRBJ1-1, with TRBD1 identical over 9 bases. V was pared by 4 bases and J by 8 bases, with 9 bases of the junction left unmatched. This CDR3 contains 14 residues. CDR1 is SGHTS, CDR2 YDEGEE, per germline. The CDR3, as DNA: TGTGCCAGCAGCCGGGGACAGGGTTCTTCCGAAGCTTTCTTT. Protein product: CASSRGQGSSEAFF.

The chain is built from TRBV29-1 and TRBJ1-2; 10 nucleotides agree with TRBD1. This CDR3 comprises 15 residues. CDR1 and CDR2 (germline): SQVTM, ANQGSEA. The junction had 7 bases not matched to a gene; V was cut back by 2 bases and J by 4 bases. For the CDR3, the DNA is TGCAGCGTTGAAATCTCGGACAGGGGGGCCTATGGCTACACCTTC. It codes for CSVEISDRGAYGYTF.

The V gene is TRBV15, the J gene TRBJ1-2, with 7 bases that match TRBD1. The CDR3 is made up of 15 amino acids. Germline CDR1 and CDR2: LNHNV and YYDKDF (reference sequence). The J segment lost 2 bases and the V segment lost 1 base, leaving 4 bases of the junction unmatched. The CDR3 sequence is CATSRVTGENYGYTF. The CDR3 coding sequence is TGTGCCACCAGCAGAGTCACAGGGGAAAACTATGGCTACACCTTC. The whole variable domain, remainder taken from reference TRBV15 and TRBJ1-2, is DAMVIQNPRYQVTQFGKPVTLSCSQTLNHNVMYWYQQKSSQAPKLLFHYYDKDFNNEADTPDNFQSRRPNTSFCFLDIRSPGLGDTAMYLCATSRVTGENYGYTFGSGTRLTVV.

This clone has just one count. The rearrangement links TRBV28 to TRBJ2-7, with 10 bases that match TRBD1. The germline gives CDR1 MDHEN, CDR2 SYDVKM. The CDR3 is 14 residues long. V was clipped by 6 bases and J by 9 bases; unmatched bases: 11. As DNA, the CDR3 is TGTGCCAGCAGGAACCCCGACAGGGGGCCTGGGCAGTACTTC. It yields the protein CASRNPDRGPGQYF.

As to this clone: This specimen includes other DNA sequences encoding the same CDR3. The J gene is TRBJ1-4, the V gene TRBV4-1; 10 bases fit TRBD1. V shed 0 bases, J shed 8 bases, and the junction held 3 bases outside the gene matches. CDR3 size: 15 residues. Germline lookup yields CDR1 MGHRA and CDR2 YSYEKL. CDR3 in amino acids: CASSQEGTGDEKLFF. The CDR3, as DNA: TGCGCCAGCAGCCAAGAGGGGACAGGGGACGAAAAACTGTTTTTT.

The chain carries TRBV5-1 and TRBJ1-1; no reliable D call. Germline CDR1 reads SGHRS; CDR2 reads YFSETQ. The CDR3 totals 15 residues. V gave up 0 bases and J gave up 3 bases, with 12 bases separating them. The CDR3 region is CASSLAGRRDTEAFF. In DNA form, the CDR3 reads TGCGCCAGCAGCTTGGCCGGGAGGAGGGACACTGAAGCTTTCTTT.

The chain is built from TRBV5-1 and TRBJ1-3; D is perhaps TRBD1 (6 bases). The germline V and J ends were trimmed by 3 bases and 3 bases, with 13 bases remaining between them. The CDR3 is 15 residues long. Germline V gives CDR1 SGHRS, CDR2 YFSETQ. In DNA form, the CDR3 reads TGCGCCAGCAGCTCATCAGGGGTATATGGAAACACCATATATTTT. Residues: CASSSSGVYGNTIYF.

The chain is built from TRBV2 and TRBJ2-2, with TRBD2 matching over 7 bases. The CDR3 is 15 residues long. The junction had 10 bases not matched to a gene; V was cut back by 4 bases and J by 8 bases. Germline V lookup: CDR1 SNHLY, CDR2 FYNNEI. The CDR3 here is CASSGFGLVSGELFF. CDR3 nucleotides: TGTGCCAGCAGTGGGTTTGGACTAGTCAGTGGGGAGCTGTTTTTT. Full variable domain (remainder filled in from reference TRBV2 and TRBJ2-2): EPEVTQTPSHQVTQMGQEVILRCVPISNHLYFYWYRQILGQKVEFLVSFYNNEISEKSEIFDDQFSVERPDGSNFTLKIRSTKLEDSAMYFCASSGFGLVSGELFFGEGSRLTVL.

This clone was recorded only once. The chain employs TRBV5-6 and TRBJ1-2, with 11 bases that match TRBD1. With 3 bases clipped from V and 7 bases from J, the junction kept 5 bases outside the gene matches. Germline CDR1 and CDR2: SGHDT and YYEEEE. The CDR3 totals 14 residues. The CDR3 DNA reads as TGTGCCAGCAGCTCATCCGGGACAGGGGGTGGCTACACCTTC. Protein product: CASSSSGTGGGYTF.

As regards this clone: The sample contains more than one DNA sequence encoding this CDR3. This chain joins TRBV28 and TRBJ1-5, with 8 bases aligning to TRBD1. J lost 7 bases, V lost 4 bases, and 6 bases had no gene match. The V gene's germline CDR1 is MDHEN and CDR2 SYDVKM. The CDR3 is 14 residues long. The CDR3 nucleotides are TGTGCCAGCAGTTCGACAGGGGACAGGCAGCCCCAGCATTTT. Encoded protein: CASSSTGDRQPQHF.

The genes are TRBV5-1 and TRBJ2-5, with 9 bases lining up with TRBD1. Trimming removed 0 bases from V and 4 bases from J; junction bases left unmatched: 7. Germline CDR1 and CDR2: SGHRS and YFSETQ. The CDR3 contains 16 residues. CDR3 amino acids: CASSLGPGTGRETQYF. In DNA form, the CDR3 reads TGCGCCAGCAGCTTGGGTCCCGGGACAGGGAGAGAGACCCAGTACTTC.

The gene calls are TRBV5-4 and TRBJ2-5; unclear D gene. Per the germline V gene, CDR1 is SGHNT and CDR2 is YYREEE (reference sequence). V shed 3 bases and J shed 5 bases, with 5 bases lying between them. The CDR3 is 11 amino acids. This CDR3 is CASSSRETQYF. The CDR3 bases are TGTGCCAGCAGCTCCAGGGAGACCCAGTACTTC.

The chain joins TRBV28 to TRBJ1-4, with 8 bases that match TRBD1. From germline, CDR1 is MDHEN and CDR2 SYDVKM. The CDR3 is 16 amino acids. Trimming removed 5 bases from V and 5 bases from J; junction bases left unmatched: 10. As DNA, the CDR3 is TGTGCCAGCAGTCCCAGTGGACAGGGAGAGAATGAAAAACTGTTTTTT. Amino acids: CASSPSGQGENEKLFF.

The chain joins TRBV9 to TRBJ1-5, with TRBD1 as a possible D gene (6 bases). This CDR3 is 14 amino acids long. Trimming removed 2 bases at V and 3 bases at J, with 9 bases between. Germline values: CDR1 SGDLS, CDR2 YYNGEE. In nucleotides, the CDR3 is TGTGCCAGCAGCGTGGGGACACACAATCAGCCCCAGCATTTT. Translated, it gives CASSVGTHNQPQHF.

This sequence joins TRBV19 and TRBJ2-3; 11 bases line up with TRBD2. Germline CDR1 LNHDA, CDR2 SQIVND (reference sequence). The ends lost 9 bases at V and 3 bases at J; junction bases unmatched: 2. This CDR3 region has 13 residues. The CDR3, as DNA: TGTGCCAGCCGGACTAGCGGGACAGATACGCAGTATTTT. It translates to CASRTSGTDTQYF.

The V and J genes are TRBV12-3 or TRBV12-4 and TRBJ1-2, with D possibly matching TRBD1 (5 bases). The V and J ends lost 5 bases and 2 bases respectively, with 6 bases between them. The CDR3 length is 12 residues. The CDR3 protein is CASSAGNYGYTF. The CDR3, as DNA: TGTGCCAGCAGTGCAGGGAACTATGGCTACACCTTC.

This chain joins TRBV5-6 and TRBJ1-3, with 8 bases fitting TRBD1. The CDR3 totals 16 residues. V was clipped by 2 bases and J by 3 bases; unmatched bases: 7. Germline CDR1 and CDR2: SGHDT and YYEEEE. The CDR3 bases are TGTGCCAGCAGCTTACTCCAGGGGGCGCGTGGAAACACCATATATTTT. Its translation is CASSLLQGARGNTIYF.

CDR3 loop: CASTNPGGSYEQYV. The CDR3 nucleotides are TGTGCCAGCACCAACCCGGGGGGATCATACGAGCAGTACGTC. The chain is built from TRBV5-5 and TRBJ2-7, with TRBD2 matching over 7 bases. This CDR3 is 14 amino acids long. CDR1 SGHKS and CDR2 YYEKEE come from the germline V gene (reference sequence). J lost 4 bases, V lost 6 bases, and 10 bases had no gene match.

This clone occurred a few times. The same CDR3 is also encoded by other DNA sequences in this sample. V gene TRBV28 combines with J gene TRBJ2-7, with D tentatively TRBD1 (6 bases). The CDR3 spans 12 residues. V lost 5 bases, J lost 3 bases, and 8 bases lay in between. From germline, CDR1 is MDHEN and CDR2 SYDVKM. The DNA for the CDR3 is TGTGCCAGCAGTCCGGACAGCTACGAGCAGTACGTC. Protein sequence: CASSPDSYEQYV.

The V gene is TRBV28, the J gene TRBJ2-7, with D maybe TRBD1 (5 bases). The germline V and J ends were trimmed by 10 bases and 3 bases, with 13 bases remaining between them. Germline V gene data show CDR1 as MDHEN and CDR2 as SYDVKM. The CDR3 contains 12 residues. This CDR3 is CATSVTGYEQYV. In DNA form, the CDR3 reads TGTGCCACTTCCGTTACAGGCTACGAGCAGTACGTC.

This sequence joins TRBV12-3 or TRBV12-4 and TRBJ2-5, with TRBD2 as a possible D gene (5 bases). V lost 6 bases to trimming and J lost 9 bases, with 17 bases between them. The CDR3 loop spans 13 amino acids. The CDR3 nucleotides read TGTGCCAGCAGACCGCCCGTGGAGGAGGCCCAGTACTTC. Translating it yields CASRPPVEEAQYF.

This chain uses TRBV7-2 with TRBJ2-1, with 7 nucleotides matching TRBD2. The CDR3 is 15 residues long. J lost 3 bases, V lost 5 bases, and 7 bases had no gene match. Germline V lookup: CDR1 SGHTA, CDR2 FQGNSA. CDR3 sequence (DNA): TGTGCCAGCAGCCTACCCCTAGCGGACTACAATGAGCAGTTCTTC. Residues: CASSLPLADYNEQFF.